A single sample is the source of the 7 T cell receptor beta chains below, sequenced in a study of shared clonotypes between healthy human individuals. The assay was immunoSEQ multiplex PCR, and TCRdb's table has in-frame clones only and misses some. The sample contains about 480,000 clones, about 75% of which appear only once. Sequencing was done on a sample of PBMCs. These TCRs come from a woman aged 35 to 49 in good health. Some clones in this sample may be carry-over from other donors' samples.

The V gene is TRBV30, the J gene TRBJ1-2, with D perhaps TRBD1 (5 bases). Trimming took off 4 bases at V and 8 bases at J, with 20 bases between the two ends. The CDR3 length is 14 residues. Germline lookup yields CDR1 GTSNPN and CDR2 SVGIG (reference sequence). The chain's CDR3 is CAWTQRPGGEGYTF. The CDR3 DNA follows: TGTGCCTGGACCCAGCGGCCGGGGGGGGAGGGCTACACCTTC.

CDR3 nucleotides: TGTGCCAGCAGTGCGGCGGCAGATTCGCAAGAGACCCAGTACTTC. It yields the protein CASSAAADSQETQYF. This chain links TRBV2 with TRBJ2-5; D is unclear. The length of the CDR3 is 15 residues. V was pared by 4 bases and J by 2 bases, with 14 bases between. CDR1 and CDR2 (germline): SNHLY, FYNNEI.

The CDR3 sequence: CASSLTSGETQYF. Here the CDR3 DNA reads TGTGCCAGCAGTTTGACCTCGGGGGAGACCCAGTACTTC. The V gene is TRBV27, the J gene TRBJ2-5; D is possibly TRBD2 (5 bases). CDR3 length: 13 residues. Germline V gene sequence: CDR1 MNHEY, CDR2 SMNVEV (reference sequence). Trimming removed 3 bases from V and 5 bases from J, with 10 bases in between.

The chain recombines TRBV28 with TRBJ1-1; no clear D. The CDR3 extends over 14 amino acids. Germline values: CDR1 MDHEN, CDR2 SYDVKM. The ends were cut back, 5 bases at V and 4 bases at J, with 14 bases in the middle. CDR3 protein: CASSLSGGPTEAFF. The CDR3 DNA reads TGTGCCAGCAGTCTCAGCGGAGGTCCCACTGAAGCTTTCTTT.

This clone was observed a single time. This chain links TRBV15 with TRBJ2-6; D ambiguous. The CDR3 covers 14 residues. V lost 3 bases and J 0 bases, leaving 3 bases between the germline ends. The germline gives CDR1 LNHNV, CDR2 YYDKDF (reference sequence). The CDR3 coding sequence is TGTGCCACCAGCAGGAACTCTGGGGCCAACGTCCTGACTTTC. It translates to CATSRNSGANVLTF.

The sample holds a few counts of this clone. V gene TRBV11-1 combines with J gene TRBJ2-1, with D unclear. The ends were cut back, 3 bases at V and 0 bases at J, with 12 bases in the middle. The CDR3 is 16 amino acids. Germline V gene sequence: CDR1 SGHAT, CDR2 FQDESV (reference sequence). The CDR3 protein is CASSLASWASYNEQFF. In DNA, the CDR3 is TGTGCCAGCAGCTTGGCCTCGTGGGCCTCCTACAATGAGCAGTTCTTC.

The CDR3 coding sequence is TGTGCCAGTAGTATGGGCAGAGTGGCCGATACGCAGTATTTT. It is translated as CASSMGRVADTQYF. The gene calls are TRBV19 and TRBJ2-3, with D hard to call. CDR1 and CDR2 (germline): LNHDA, SQIVND (reference sequence). This CDR3 is built from 14 residues. Trimming cost V 3 bases and J 6 bases, with 13 bases left between them.